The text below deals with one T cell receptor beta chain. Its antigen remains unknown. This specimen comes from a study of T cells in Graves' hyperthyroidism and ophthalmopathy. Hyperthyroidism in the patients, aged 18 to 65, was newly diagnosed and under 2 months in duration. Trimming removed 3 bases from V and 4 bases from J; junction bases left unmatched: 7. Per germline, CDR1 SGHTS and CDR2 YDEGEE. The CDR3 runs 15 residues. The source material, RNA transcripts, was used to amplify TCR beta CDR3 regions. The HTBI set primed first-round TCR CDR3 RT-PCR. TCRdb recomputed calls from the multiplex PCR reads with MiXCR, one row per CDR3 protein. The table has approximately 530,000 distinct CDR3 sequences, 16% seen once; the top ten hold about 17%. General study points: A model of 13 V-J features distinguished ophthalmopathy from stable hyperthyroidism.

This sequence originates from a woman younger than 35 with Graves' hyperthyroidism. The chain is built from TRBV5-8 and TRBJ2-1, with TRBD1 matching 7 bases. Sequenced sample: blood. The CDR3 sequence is CASSSGQFLYNEQFF. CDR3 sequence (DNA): TGTGCCAGCAGCTCGGGACAGTTCTTGTACAATGAGCAGTTCTTC.